This T cell receptor (beta chain) was profiled in a study of T-cell memory formation after mild COVID-19. The CDR3 runs 14 residues. Deletions cut 4 bases from V and 2 bases from J, with 12 bases between. Germline V gene lookup returns CDR1 KGHSH and CDR2 LQKENI. Constant-segment primers and 5'RACE yielded cDNA libraries for TCR alpha and TCR beta, each carrying sample barcodes and UMIs. TCRdb called the 5' RACE reads again in MiXCR, with one record for every CDR3 protein. Here the sample spans fewer than 650,000 distinct CDR3 sequences, less than 25% being singletons. Study outcomes and limitations: A second wave expanding day 15 to 37 was CD4+-biased; contracting clones were balanced.

This clonotype was observed at least ten times. What it binds is unknown. The clonotype comes from an adult woman who had mild COVID-19 (a few samples of this study predate the infection). Cell type and time point are not known. The sequenced material came from PBMCs or a T cell subset sorted from them (not recorded which). J is TRBJ2-7 and V is TRBV18; D remains unclear. The CDR3 DNA reads as TGTGCCAGCTCACTAGGAGCACAGACCTACGAGCAGTACTTC. Its protein product is CASSLGAQTYEQYF.